This is a list of T cell receptor beta chains from one sample in a study of T cell responses to AZD1222 COVID-19 vaccine. Measured with immunoSEQ multiplex PCR; TCRdb has only the in-frame clones, and not every one. The sample carries about 110,000 clones, around 82% recorded once. The source material was peripheral blood, sampled on day 0 of AZD1222 vaccination. The receptors shown here come from an adult in good health. Both conserved end residues are part of each CDR3. A D gene is named only where the DNA matches it firmly. Only some rows state a clone size, as once, few, many or a class for expanded clones.

clone_size j_call v_call cdr3_length d_call cdr3_nt cdr3_aa
. TRBJ2-4 TRBV28 17 . TGTGCCAGCAGTTGGGTTGGGGCTGGAAGAGCCAAAAACATTCAGTACTTC CASSWVGAGRAKNIQYF
. TRBJ1-2 TRBV28 16 TRBD1 TGTGCCAGCAGTTTCCTCGGACAGGGGTGGGACTATGGCTACACCTTC CASSFLGQGWDYGYTF
. TRBJ2-7 TRBV12-3/TRBV12-4 11 . TGTGCCAGCAGTCTCAACTACGAGCAGTACTTC CASSLNYEQYF
once TRBJ1-6 TRBV4-1 18 . TGCGCCAGCAGCCAAGTCGTGATAGGGAGGGGAGGTAATTCACCCCTCCACTTT CASSQVVIGRGGNSPLHF
. TRBJ2-7 TRBV7-2 14 TRBD2 TGTGCCAGCAGCCCGACTAGCGGGAGCTACGAGCAGTACTTC CASSPTSGSYEQYF
. TRBJ2-2 TRBV7-2 16 TRBD1 TGTGCCAGCAGCTTAGCGGGGACAGTGAACACCGGGGAGCTGTTTTTT CASSLAGTVNTGELFF
. TRBJ1-3 TRBV6-5 13 . TGTGCCAGCAGGGACCCCTTTGGAAACACCATATATTTT CASRDPFGNTIYF
. TRBJ2-2 TRBV7-2 14 TRBD1 TGTGCCAGCAGCTTACAGGGGGCCCCCGGGGAGCTGTTTTTT CASSLQGAPGELFF
. TRBJ2-1 TRBV5-1 17 TRBD2 TGCGCCAGCAGCTTGTATGTCCGGACTAGCAAAAAGGGGGTTGCGTTCTTC CASSLYVRTSKKGVAFF
. TRBJ2-1 TRBV5-1 14 TRBD2 TGCGCCAGCAACGAAAGGACTAGCGGCAATGAGCAGTTCTTC CASNERTSGNEQFF
medium-sized TRBJ1-2 TRBV4-1 15 . TGCGCCAGCAGCCAAGATCCCCCAGGATACTATGGCTACACCTTC CASSQDPPGYYGYTF
. TRBJ2-3 TRBV6-2/TRBV6-3 14 TRBD1 TGTGCCAGCAGTTTGGACAGGGAGGCAGATACGCAGTATTTT CASSLDREADTQYF
. TRBJ2-2 TRBV24-1 13 . TGTGCCACCAGTATCGATAACACCGGGGAGCTGTTTTTT CATSIDNTGELFF
. TRBJ1-2 TRBV4-2 16 . TGTGCCAGCAGCCAAGATGCGGGCGCAGGGGACTATGGCTACACCTTC CASSQDAGAGDYGYTF
few TRBJ1-2 TRBV16 15 . TGTGCCAGCAGCCAATCGGGGAGAGGGGACTATGGCTACACCTTC CASSQSGRGDYGYTF
. TRBJ2-1 TRBV2 15 TRBD2 TGTGCCAGCGGGTCACTAGCGGGAGAACCCAATGAGCAGTTCTTC CASGSLAGEPNEQFF
once TRBJ2-7 TRBV7-2 16 TRBD2 TGTGCCAGCAGCTTACGGGTAGCGGGAGAGACGGGGGAGCAGTACTTC CASSLRVAGETGEQYF
. TRBJ1-1 TRBV7-2 14 TRBD1 TGTGCCAGCAGCTTCGGGACAGTAAACACTGAAGCTTTCTTT CASSFGTVNTEAFF
. TRBJ2-3 TRBV28 15 . TGTGCCAGCAGCCCTTTTGCGTATAGCACAGATACGCAGTATTTT CASSPFAYSTDTQYF
. TRBJ1-6 TRBV12-3/TRBV12-4 13 . TGTGCCAGCAGTTTGGCAACGGATTCACCCCTCCACTTT CASSLATDSPLHF
. TRBJ2-2 TRBV6-2/TRBV6-3 15 . TGTGCCAGCAGTTACTCGAGGGCAGGGAACGGGGAGCTGTTTTTT CASSYSRAGNGELFF
. TRBJ1-3 TRBV29-1 12 . TGCAGCGTTGTGGTCTCTGGAAACACCATATATTTT CSVVVSGNTIYF
. TRBJ2-2 TRBV7-2 15 TRBD2 TGTGCCAGCAGCTTCGAAAGCGGGGGGACCGGGGAGCTGTTTTTT CASSFESGGTGELFF
few TRBJ1-3 TRBV11-2 15 . TGTGCCAGCAGCTTCCGGGGACTCGCTGGAAACACCATATATTTT CASSFRGLAGNTIYF
. TRBJ1-2 TRBV2 13 . TGTGCCAGCCTGGAGTACATGAACTATGGCTACACCTTC CASLEYMNYGYTF
. TRBJ1-5 TRBV5-8 16 . TGTGCCAGCAGCTTGGTTGCCGCACGGAGCAATCAGCCCCAGCATTTT CASSLVAARSNQPQHF
. TRBJ2-1 TRBV7-3 16 TRBD2 TGTGCCAGCAGCTCGCCCGGTAGCGGGAGTTACAATGAGCAGTTCTTC CASSSPGSGSYNEQFF
once TRBJ1-1 TRBV6-5 15 . TGTGCCAGCAGTTACTCGAGGCAGTTGGACACTGAAGCTTTCTTT CASSYSRQLDTEAFF
. TRBJ2-5 TRBV6-2/TRBV6-3 11 . TGTGCCAGCGGTTTTAAAGAGACCCAGTACTTC CASGFKETQYF
. TRBJ1-4 TRBV30 13 . TGTGCCTGGAGTGGGGGCAGGGGCGAAAAACTGTTTTTT CAWSGGRGEKLFF
. TRBJ2-7 TRBV2 13 TRBD1 TGTGCCAGCAGTAGGCCGGGACAGGGCGAGCAGTACTTC CASSRPGQGEQYF
once TRBJ2-1 TRBV3-1/TRBV3-2 15 . TGTGCCAGCAGTGACGGGGCCGTCTCCTACAATGAGCAGTTCTTC CASSDGAVSYNEQFF
. TRBJ2-7 TRBV4-3 15 . TGCGCCAGCAGCCGACAACTAGTGGGAGGACCCGAGCAGTACTTC CASSRQLVGGPEQYF
. TRBJ2-3 TRBV13 17 TRBD1 TGTGCCAGCAGCTTAAGTCCGGGGACAGCTAGCACAGATACGCAGTATTTT CASSLSPGTASTDTQYF
. TRBJ2-4 TRBV19 17 . TGTGCCAGTCGACCCGGACCCGTAAGGAGAGCCAAAAACATTCAGTACTTC CASRPGPVRRAKNIQYF
. TRBJ1-3 TRBV6-1 13 . TGTGCCAGCAGTGACGGGGCTGGAAACACCATATATTTT CASSDGAGNTIYF
. TRBJ2-3 TRBV27 13 . TGTGCCAGCAGTTGGGGGGCCAAGGATACGCAGTATTTT CASSWGAKDTQYF
. TRBJ1-5 TRBV28 15 . TGTGCCAGCAGTTGGGTTGGGGTTGGCAATCAGCCCCAGCATTTT CASSWVGVGNQPQHF
. TRBJ2-1 TRBV7-9 15 . TGTGCCAGCACCCCTCGAGGGGGACCTTCCAATGAGCAGTTCTTC CASTPRGGPSNEQFF